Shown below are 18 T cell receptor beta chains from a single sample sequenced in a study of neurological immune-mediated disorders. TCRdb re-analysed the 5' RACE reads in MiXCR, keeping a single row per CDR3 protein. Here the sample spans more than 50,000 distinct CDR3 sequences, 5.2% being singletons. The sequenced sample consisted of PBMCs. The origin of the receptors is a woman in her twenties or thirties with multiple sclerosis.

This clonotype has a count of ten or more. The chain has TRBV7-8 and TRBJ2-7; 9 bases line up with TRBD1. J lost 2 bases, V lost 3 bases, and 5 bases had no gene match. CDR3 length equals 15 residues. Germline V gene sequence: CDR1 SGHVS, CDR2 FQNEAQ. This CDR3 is CASSFGGTGTYEQYF. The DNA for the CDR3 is TGTGCCAGCAGCTTCGGCGGGACAGGGACCTACGAGCAGTACTTC.

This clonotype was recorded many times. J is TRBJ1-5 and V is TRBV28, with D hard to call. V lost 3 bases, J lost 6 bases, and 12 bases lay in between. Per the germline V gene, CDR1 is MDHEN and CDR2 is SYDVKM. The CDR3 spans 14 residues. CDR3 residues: CASSFAFAGQPQHF. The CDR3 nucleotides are TGTGCCAGCAGTTTTGCATTTGCTGGTCAGCCCCAGCATTTT.

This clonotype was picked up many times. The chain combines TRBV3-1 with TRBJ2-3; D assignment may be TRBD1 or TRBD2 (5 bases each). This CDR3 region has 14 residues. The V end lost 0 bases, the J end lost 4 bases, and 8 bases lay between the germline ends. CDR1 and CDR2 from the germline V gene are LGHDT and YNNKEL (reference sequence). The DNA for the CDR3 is TGTGCCAGCAGCCAAGAACTGGGGGCAGATACGCAGTATTTT. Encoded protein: CASSQELGADTQYF.

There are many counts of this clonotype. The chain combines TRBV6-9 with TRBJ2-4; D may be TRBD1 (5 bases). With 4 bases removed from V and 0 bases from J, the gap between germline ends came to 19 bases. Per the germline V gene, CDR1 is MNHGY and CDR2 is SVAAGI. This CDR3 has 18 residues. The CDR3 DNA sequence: TGTGCCAGCAGTTGTCATCGTGCAGGGTATTTAGCCAAAAACATTCAGTACTTC. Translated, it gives CASSCHRAGYLAKNIQYF.

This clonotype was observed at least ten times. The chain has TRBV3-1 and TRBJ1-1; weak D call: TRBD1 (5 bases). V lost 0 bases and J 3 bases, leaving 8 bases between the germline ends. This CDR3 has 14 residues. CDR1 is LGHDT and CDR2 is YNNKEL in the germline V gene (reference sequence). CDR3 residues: CASSQEAGHTEAFF. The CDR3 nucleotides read TGTGCCAGCAGCCAAGAAGCAGGGCACACTGAAGCTTTCTTT.

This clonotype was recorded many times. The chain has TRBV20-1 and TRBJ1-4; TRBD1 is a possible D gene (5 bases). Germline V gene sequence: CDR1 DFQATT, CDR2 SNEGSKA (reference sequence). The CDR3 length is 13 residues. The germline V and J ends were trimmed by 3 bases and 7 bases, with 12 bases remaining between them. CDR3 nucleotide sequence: TGCAGTGCTAGTTTCCAGGGAACTGAAAAACTGTTTTTT. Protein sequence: CSASFQGTEKLFF.

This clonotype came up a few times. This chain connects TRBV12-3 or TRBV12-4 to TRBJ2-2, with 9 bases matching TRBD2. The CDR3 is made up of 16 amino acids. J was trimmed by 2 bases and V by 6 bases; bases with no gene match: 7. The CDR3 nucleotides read TGTGCCAGCAGAGAAGCGGGGGGCATAAACACCGGGGAGCTGTTTTTT. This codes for CASREAGGINTGELFF.

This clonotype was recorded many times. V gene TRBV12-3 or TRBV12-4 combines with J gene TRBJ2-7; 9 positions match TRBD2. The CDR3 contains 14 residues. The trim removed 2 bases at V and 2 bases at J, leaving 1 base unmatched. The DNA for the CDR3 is TGTGCCAGCAGTTTATCTAGCGGGACCTACGAGCAGTACTTC. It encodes CASSLSSGTYEQYF.

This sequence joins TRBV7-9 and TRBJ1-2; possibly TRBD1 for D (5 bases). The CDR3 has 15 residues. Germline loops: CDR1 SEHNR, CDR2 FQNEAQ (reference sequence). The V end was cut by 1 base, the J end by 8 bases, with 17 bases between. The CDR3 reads CASSLDDSPKVGYTF. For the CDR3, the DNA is TGTGCCAGCAGCTTAGATGACAGCCCCAAAGTAGGCTACACCTTC.

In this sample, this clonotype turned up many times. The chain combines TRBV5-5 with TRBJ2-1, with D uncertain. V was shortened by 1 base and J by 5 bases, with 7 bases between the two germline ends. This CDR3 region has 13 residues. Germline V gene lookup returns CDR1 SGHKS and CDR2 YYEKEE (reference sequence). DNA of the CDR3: TGTGCCAGCAGCTTGAACCCTAACAATGAGCAGTTCTTC. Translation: CASSLNPNNEQFF.

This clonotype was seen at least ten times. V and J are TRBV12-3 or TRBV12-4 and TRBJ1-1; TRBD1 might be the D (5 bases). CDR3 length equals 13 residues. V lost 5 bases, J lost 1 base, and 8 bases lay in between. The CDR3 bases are TGTGCCAGCAGTAAAACAGGGAACACTGAAGCTTTCTTT. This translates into CASSKTGNTEAFF.

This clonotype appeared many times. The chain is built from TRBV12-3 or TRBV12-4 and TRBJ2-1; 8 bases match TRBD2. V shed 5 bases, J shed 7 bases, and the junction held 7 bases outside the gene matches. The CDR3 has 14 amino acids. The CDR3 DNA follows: TGTGCCAGCAGTACGGGGGGGATGGGTAATGAGCAGTTCTTC. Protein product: CASSTGGMGNEQFF.

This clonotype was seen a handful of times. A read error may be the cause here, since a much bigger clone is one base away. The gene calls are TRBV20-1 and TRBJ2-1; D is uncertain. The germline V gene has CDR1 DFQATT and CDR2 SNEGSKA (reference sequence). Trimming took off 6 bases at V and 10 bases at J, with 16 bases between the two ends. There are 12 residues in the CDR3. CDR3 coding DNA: TGCAGTGCCACCGGAACGTCCAAGGAGCAGTTCTTC. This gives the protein CSATGTSKEQFF.

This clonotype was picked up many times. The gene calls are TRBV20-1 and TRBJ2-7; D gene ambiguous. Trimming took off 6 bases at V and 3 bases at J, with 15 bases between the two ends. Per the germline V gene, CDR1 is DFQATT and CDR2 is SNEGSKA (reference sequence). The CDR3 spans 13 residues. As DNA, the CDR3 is TGCAGTGCCCCTAGGTCAGGACGCTACGAGCAGTACTTC. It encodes CSAPRSGRYEQYF.

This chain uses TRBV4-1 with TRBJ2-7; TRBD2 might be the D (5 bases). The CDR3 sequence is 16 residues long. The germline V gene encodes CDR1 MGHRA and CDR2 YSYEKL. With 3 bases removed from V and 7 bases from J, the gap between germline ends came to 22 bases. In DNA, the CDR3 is TGCGCCAGCAGCCATGGACCGGGAACACTTCCAGAGGAGCAGTACTTC. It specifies CASSHGPGTLPEEQYF.

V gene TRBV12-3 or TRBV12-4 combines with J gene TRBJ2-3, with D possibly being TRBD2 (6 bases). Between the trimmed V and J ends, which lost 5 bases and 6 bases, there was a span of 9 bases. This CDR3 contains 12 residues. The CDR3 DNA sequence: TGTGCCAGCAGTATCAGCGGGGATACGCAGTATTTT. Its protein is CASSISGDTQYF.

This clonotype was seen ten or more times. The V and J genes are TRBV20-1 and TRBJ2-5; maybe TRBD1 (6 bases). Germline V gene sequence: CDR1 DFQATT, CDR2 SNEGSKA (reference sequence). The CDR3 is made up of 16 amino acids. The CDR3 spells CSGHSALRGPQETQYF. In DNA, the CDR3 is TGCAGCGGCCACTCTGCCCTCAGGGGCCCACAAGAGACCCAGTACTTC.

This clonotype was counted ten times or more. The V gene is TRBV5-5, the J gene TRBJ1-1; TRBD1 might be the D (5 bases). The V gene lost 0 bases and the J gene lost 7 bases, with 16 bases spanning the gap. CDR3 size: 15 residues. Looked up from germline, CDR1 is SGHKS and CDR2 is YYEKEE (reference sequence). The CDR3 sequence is CASSLAGPGPSEAFF. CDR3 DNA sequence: TGTGCCAGCAGCTTGGCGGGGCCGGGGCCGAGTGAAGCTTTCTTT. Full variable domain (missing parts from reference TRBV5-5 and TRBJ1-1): DAGVTQSPTHLIKTRGQQVTLRCSPISGHKSVSWYQQVLGQGPQFIFQYYEKEERGRGNFPDRFSARQFPNYSSELNVNALLLGDSALYLCASSLAGPGPSEAFFGQGTRLTVV.